These T cell receptor beta chains were read from a single sample in a study of B cell selection in AIRE deficiency. The table came from immunoSEQ multiplex PCR; TCRdb's copy has only in-frame clones and leaves some out. The data contain 22,000 or so clones, more than 95% of them singletons. Material for sequencing was conventional CD4+ T cells sorted from PBMCs. These receptors came from a human donor with AIRE deficiency. Both conserved end residues are part of each CDR3. D genes are given only for firm matches. Where a row states a size, it is once, few, many or the class of an expanded clone; other rows omit it.

D gene,J gene,clone size,CDR3 length,V gene,CDR3 DNA,CDR3 protein
.,TRBJ2-7,.,12,TRBV11-3,TGTGCCAGCAGCCAGACGGACTACGAGCAGTACTTC,CASSQTDYEQYF
.,TRBJ2-6,.,16,TRBV11-3,TGTGCCAGCAGGCAGGGGAGGGGATCTGGGGCCAACGTCCTGACTTTC,CASRQGRGSGANVLTF
TRBD1,TRBJ1-2,.,13,TRBV29-1,TGCAGCGCGTCTCAGGGACAGGGTGATGGCTACACCTTC,CSASQGQGDGYTF
TRBD1,TRBJ1-2,.,14,TRBV25-1,TGTGCCAGCAGTGTACAGGGGGCGAGATATGGCTACACCTTC,CASSVQGARYGYTF
TRBD2,TRBJ2-7,.,13,TRBV9,TGTGCCAGCAGCGTGGGGACTAGAGACGAGCAGTACTTC,CASSVGTRDEQYF
.,TRBJ2-1,.,15,TRBV19,TGTGCCAGTAGTATAGCAGCTGTCTCCTACAATGAGCAGTTCTTC,CASSIAAVSYNEQFF
TRBD1,TRBJ1-1,.,14,TRBV6-5,TGTGCCAGCAAAACAGGGGGCGCCGGCACTGAAGCTTTCTTT,CASKTGGAGTEAFF
TRBD2,TRBJ2-5,.,13,TRBV6-1,TGTGCCAGCAAAACTAGCGTCCGGGAGACCCAGTACTTC,CASKTSVRETQYF
.,TRBJ2-2,.,13,TRBV6-6,TGTGCCAGCAGTCAAGCGGGCACCGGGGAGCTGTTTTTT,CASSQAGTGELFF
.,TRBJ1-1,.,13,TRBV7-3,TGTGCCAGCAGCTTGGGCATGAACACTGAAGCTTTCTTT,CASSLGMNTEAFF
.,TRBJ2-5,.,14,TRBV7-2,TGTGCCAGCAGCCTTACCCGGACTCAAGAGACCCAGTACTTC,CASSLTRTQETQYF
.,TRBJ1-5,.,10,TRBV21-1,TGTGCCAGCAACAATCAGCCCCAGCATTTT,CASNNQPQHF
.,TRBJ1-3,.,12,TRBV7-9,TGTGCCAGCAGCCCAACTGGAAACACCATATATTTT,CASSPTGNTIYF
.,TRBJ1-2,.,17,TRBV14,TGTGCCAGCAGCCGTCAACAGGACCCTTCTACTAACTATGGCTACACCTTC,CASSRQQDPSTNYGYTF
TRBD1,TRBJ2-5,.,14,TRBV5-4,TGTGCCAGCAGCTTTACAGGGGGCACAGAGACCCAGTACTTC,CASSFTGGTETQYF
.,TRBJ2-3,.,13,TRBV18,TGTGCCAGCTCACCAAGCAGCACAGATACGCAGTATTTT,CASSPSSTDTQYF
.,TRBJ2-1,.,13,TRBV7-9,TGTGCCAGCAGCTTAGGCTATTCCAATGAGCAGTTCTTC,CASSLGYSNEQFF
TRBD2,TRBJ2-7,.,14,TRBV25-1,TGTGCCAGCAGTGAGGGGCTAGCGGGAGACGAGCAGTACTTC,CASSEGLAGDEQYF
TRBD1,TRBJ2-5,few,16,TRBV5-1,TGCGCCAGCAGCTTGGAACCGGCGACAGGGATGGAGACCCAGTACTTC,CASSLEPATGMETQYF
.,TRBJ1-6,.,15,TRBV6-4,TGTGCCAGCAGTGCTTCGGGGTTGGGCAATTCACCCCTCCACTTT,CASSASGLGNSPLHF
TRBD2,TRBJ2-1,.,17,TRBV7-7,TGTGCTAGCAGCGCCAGTTCGGGACTAGCGGTCCAGAATGAGCAGTTCTTC,CASSASSGLAVQNEQFF
TRBD1,TRBJ1-6,once,21,TRBV15,TGTGCCACCAGCAGAGATCGGGGTGGACAGGGGACACTCTCCTATAATTCACCCCTCCACTTT,CATSRDRGGQGTLSYNSPLHF
.,TRBJ1-1,.,13,TRBV18,TGTGCCAGCTCTAGGGGAATCTACACTGAAGCTTTCTTT,CASSRGIYTEAFF
.,TRBJ1-5,.,15,TRBV10-3,TGTGCCATCAGTGGTACCGGGGGTTGGGATCAGCCCCAGCATTTT,CAISGTGGWDQPQHF
TRBD2,TRBJ2-5,.,15,TRBV5-5,TGTGCCAGCAGCTTTGTAGCGGGGGGAAAAGAGACCCAGTACTTC,CASSFVAGGKETQYF
TRBD2,TRBJ2-2,.,17,TRBV4-3,TGCGCCAGCAGCCAAGATATGGCGGGAGGGGCAACCGGGGAGCTGTTTTTT,CASSQDMAGGATGELFF
.,TRBJ1-1,.,13,TRBV7-2,TGTGCCAGCAGCTTATTCCGGAGCACTGAAGCTTTCTTT,CASSLFRSTEAFF
.,TRBJ2-2,.,14,TRBV4-3,TGCGCCAGCAGTCCGGTGGGGGGCACCGGGGAGCTGTTTTTT,CASSPVGGTGELFF
.,TRBJ1-2,.,13,TRBV7-2,TGTGCCAGCAGCCCCAGGGTAAACTATGGCTACACCTTC,CASSPRVNYGYTF
TRBD1,TRBJ2-5,.,17,TRBV5-4,TGTGCCAGCAGCGGCAGAGACCGGGACAGGGGACAAGAGACCCAGTACTTC,CASSGRDRDRGQETQYF
.,TRBJ1-4,.,15,TRBV7-2,TGTGCCAGCAGCCGAGGACGGGCAACTAATGAAAAACTGTTTTTT,CASSRGRATNEKLFF
.,TRBJ2-5,.,13,TRBV5-5,TGTGCCAGCAGCTTGAGGGTGTTAGAGACCCAGTACTTC,CASSLRVLETQYF
.,TRBJ1-6,.,17,TRBV18,TGTGCCAGCTCACCGGGAGAGACGGTTAATTATAATTCACCCCTCCACTTT,CASSPGETVNYNSPLHF
.,TRBJ1-1,.,17,TRBV28,TGTGCCAGCACCCTTATCCCCCTAATTCCAGCGAACACTGAAGCTTTCTTT,CASTLIPLIPANTEAFF
.,TRBJ2-3,.,16,TRBV21-1,TGTGCCAGCAGCAAAAAGGATAGCGGGAGCACAGATACGCAGTATTTT,CASSKKDSGSTDTQYF
TRBD1,TRBJ2-6,.,17,TRBV7-3,TGTGCCAGCAGCCTTCGGGACAGCTCCTCTGGGGCCAACGTCCTGACTTTC,CASSLRDSSSGANVLTF
TRBD1,TRBJ1-5,few,16,TRBV5-1,TGCGCCAGCAGCCCAGGGGACAGCCTTAGCAATCAGCCCCAGCATTTT,CASSPGDSLSNQPQHF
TRBD1,TRBJ2-7,once,15,TRBV6-1,TGTGCCAGCAGTGAACAGTGGGCAGGGGGCAGCGAGCAGTACTTC,CASSEQWAGGSEQYF
TRBD1,TRBJ1-5,.,14,TRBV10-3,TGTGCCATCAGCGGGACAGGGGACAATCAGCCCCAGCATTTT,CAISGTGDNQPQHF
.,TRBJ2-3,.,16,TRBV5-4,TGTGCCAGCAGCTTGGCGGGAGGGGGCCCCACAGATACGCAGTATTTT,CASSLAGGGPTDTQYF
.,TRBJ2-7,.,15,TRBV2,TGTGCCAGCCAAAAGTGGGCGGAGGGGTCCTACGAGCAGTACTTC,CASQKWAEGSYEQYF
.,TRBJ1-1,.,13,TRBV6-5,TGTGCCAGCAGTTACGGCCGGAACACTGAAGCTTTCTTT,CASSYGRNTEAFF
.,TRBJ1-6,.,19,TRBV6-4,TGTGCCAGCGTTGTCTCCTCCAAGCGAGGGACACCGGTATCTCATACCCTCCACTTT,CASVVSSKRGTPVSHTLHF
.,TRBJ2-1,.,12,TRBV6-1,TGTGCCAGCAGGCACCGCCGGTGGGAGCAGTTCTTC,CASRHRRWEQFF
TRBD2,TRBJ2-7,.,13,TRBV4-2,TGTGCCAGCAGCCACTCTCGCGGGAGAGAGCAGTACTTC,CASSHSRGREQYF
.,TRBJ2-4,.,17,TRBV7-2,TGTGCCAGCAGCTTCCGGGACGGTACACTAGCCAAAAACATTCAGTACTTC,CASSFRDGTLAKNIQYF
TRBD1,TRBJ1-5,.,15,TRBV6-5,TGTGCCAGCAGCCGGACAGGGGGAGGCAATCAGCCCCAGCATTTT,CASSRTGGGNQPQHF
.,TRBJ1-1,.,14,TRBV6-5,TGTGCCAGCAGCTCCCCGGGGAACCTTCCTGAAGCTTTCTTT,CASSSPGNLPEAFF
TRBD2,TRBJ2-1,.,15,TRBV11-3,TGTGCCAGCAGATATAGCGGGGGGGGATATGATGAGCAGTTCTTC,CASRYSGGGYDEQFF
TRBD2,TRBJ2-5,.,15,TRBV6-6,TGTGCCAGCAGTTACTCGATAAGGGGAGGGGAGACCCAGTACTTC,CASSYSIRGGETQYF
TRBD1,TRBJ2-7,.,13,TRBV25-1,TGTGCCAGCAGTGAAAGACAGGGCTACGAGCAGTACTTC,CASSERQGYEQYF
.,TRBJ2-7,.,15,TRBV28,TGTGCCAGCAGTTTAGGAGCAGGGGCCCCCTACGAGCAGTACTTC,CASSLGAGAPYEQYF
.,TRBJ1-3,.,17,TRBV7-2,TGTGCCAGCAGCTTAACGCAGAGAAGCTTCTCTGGAAACACCATATATTTT,CASSLTQRSFSGNTIYF
.,TRBJ1-2,.,14,TRBV7-2,TGTGCCAGCAGCTTTGGGCACCTTAACTATGGCTACACCTTC,CASSFGHLNYGYTF
.,TRBJ2-4,.,13,TRBV28,TGTGCCAGCCGAGGGCAGGGGATTGAAATTCAGTACTTC,CASRGQGIEIQYF
.,TRBJ1-4,.,12,TRBV27,TGTGCCAGCAGTTTATTGGGTGAAAAACTGTTTTTT,CASSLLGEKLFF
TRBD2,TRBJ2-3,.,15,TRBV6-1,TGTGCCAGCAGTGATTCCCCAGCGGGAGTAGATACGCAGTATTTT,CASSDSPAGVDTQYF